The present TCR beta chain was sequenced within a study of blood T cell repertoires in COVID-19. Study as a whole: The origin of the acute and convalescent COVID-19 samples was the United States, Italy and Spain. The analysed material was cDNA or gDNA that came from T cells, B-cell-depleted T cells, or PBMCs.

TCRdb's copy holds only in-frame clones and misses some; the assay was immunoSEQ multiplex PCR. Of some 200,000 clones in the sample, over 60% were seen once. Germline V gene lookup returns CDR1 LNHDA and CDR2 SQIVND (reference sequence). The CDR3 is made up of 12 amino acids. With 5 bases clipped from V and 6 bases from J, the junction kept 1 base outside the gene matches. This clonotype was obtained from a woman aged 70-85 years with acute or convalescent COVID-19. Sequencing was done on a sample of peripheral blood. J is TRBJ2-1 and V is TRBV19, with 7 bases that match TRBD2. The CDR3 is CASSGLVNEQFF. As DNA, the CDR3 is TGTGCCAGTAGTGGACTAGTCAATGAGCAGTTCTTC. The full variable domain, its missing parts supplied by reference TRBV19 and TRBJ2-1, is DGGITQSPKYLFRKEGQNVTLSCEQNLNHDAMYWYRQDPGQGLRLIYYSQIVNDFQKGDIAEGYSVSREKKESFPLTVTSAQKNPTAFYLCASSGLVNEQFFGPGTRLTVL.